Shown below are 20 T cell receptor beta chains from a single sample sequenced in a study of regulatory T cells in long-lasting Graves disease. Time point in this sample: newly diagnosed GD, antithyroid drugs for less than 3 months. RNA extracted from PBMCs served as the sequencing template. TCR beta libraries were built with iRepertoire HTBI primers and Arm-PCR of CDR3 regions. TCRdb independently ran MiXCR on the multiplex PCR reads; one entry per CDR3 protein. Among 300,000 to 450,000 distinct CDR3 sequences listed, 15% were seen once. Specimen: peripheral blood mononuclear cells (PBMCs), collected at new diagnosis, from a patient treated with antithyroid drugs. These receptor sequences come from a female donor with Graves disease.

Of note for this clonotype: This CDR3 fails to terminate in the conserved phenylalanine or tryptophan, so it likely reflects a read error. The chain has TRBV20-1 and TRBJ1-5; D unresolved. In germline, CDR1 is DFQATT, CDR2 SNEGSKA (reference sequence). CDR3 length equals 14 residues. V was trimmed by 6 bases and J by 4 bases, leaving 16 bases between them. Here the CDR3 reads CSAVGLEENQPQHL. The CDR3 nucleotides read TGCAGTGCCGTCGGGCTAGAAGAAAATCAGCCCCAGCATCTT.

This clonotype was seen ten or more times. The chain has TRBV20-1 and TRBJ2-1; TRBD2 matches at 10 bases. This CDR3 region has 14 residues. Per germline, CDR1 DFQATT and CDR2 SNEGSKA (reference sequence). V lost 4 bases to trimming and J lost 3 bases; unmatched junction nucleotides: 3. The CDR3 DNA sequence: TGCAGTGCTACTAGCGGGGGAAGCTACAATGAGCAGTTCTTC. It translates to CSATSGGSYNEQFF.

At least ten counts were recorded for this clonotype. The chain is built from TRBV20-1 and TRBJ1-2, with D perhaps TRBD1 (6 bases). In germline, CDR1 is DFQATT, CDR2 SNEGSKA (reference sequence). This CDR3 contains 16 residues. V lost 6 bases, J lost 4 bases, and 24 bases lay in between. The CDR3 nucleotides are TGCAGTGCACAGCAGCAGACCGGGACATCAGTCTATGGCTACACCTTC. Protein sequence: CSAQQQTGTSVYGYTF.

The chain carries TRBV20-1 and TRBJ2-2; 7 bases agree with TRBD2. In germline, CDR1 is DFQATT, CDR2 SNEGSKA (reference sequence). The CDR3 spans 14 residues. V shed 0 bases and J 6 bases; nucleotides not matched to a gene: 4. CDR3 DNA: TGCAGTGCTAGAGATTCGAGCGGGGCCGGGGAGCTGTTTTTT. Translating gives CSARDSSGAGELFF.

This clonotype was counted once. The J gene is TRBJ2-7, the V gene TRBV5-1; D remains ambiguous. Between the trimmed V and J ends, which lost 2 bases and 5 bases, there was a span of 17 bases. The CDR3 length is 15 residues. The germline CDR1 and CDR2 sequences are SGHRS and YFSETQ. The CDR3 loop reads CASSLSSSRSDEQYF. CDR3 in DNA: TGCGCCAGCAGCTTAAGTAGCAGTCGAAGCGACGAGCAGTACTTC.

In this sample, this clonotype turned up many times. The rearrangement uses TRBV28 and TRBJ2-2; 13 positions match TRBD2. The ends lost 3 bases at V and 0 bases at J; junction bases unmatched: 4. The CDR3 sequence is 18 residues long. CDR1 MDHEN and CDR2 SYDVKM come from the germline V gene. CDR3: CASSLGLAGPANTGELFF. In nucleotides, the CDR3 is TGTGCCAGCAGTTTGGGACTAGCGGGACCCGCGAACACCGGGGAGCTGTTTTTT.

This clonotype was detected ten times or more. The conserved final phenylalanine or tryptophan is absent from the CDR3, which likely points to a read error. The chain combines TRBV7-2 with TRBJ2-5, with 11 bases fitting TRBD2. Germline V lookup: CDR1 SGHTA, CDR2 FQGNSA. With 5 bases clipped from V and 2 bases from J, the junction kept 4 bases outside the gene matches. The CDR3 loop spans 15 amino acids. The chain's CDR3 is CASSVLAGGQETQYL. CDR3 in DNA: TGTGCCAGCAGCGTGCTAGCGGGGGGTCAAGAGACCCAGTACCTC.

This clonotype has at least ten counts. The chain employs TRBV11-2 and TRBJ1-2; D remains unclear. CDR3 length equals 17 residues. CDR1 and CDR2 from the germline V gene are SGHAT and FQNNGV. The germline V and J ends were trimmed by 5 bases and 5 bases, with 24 bases remaining between them. CDR3 in amino acids: CASSSREPKFLRYGYTF. Here the CDR3 DNA reads TGTGCCAGCAGCAGCCGGGAGCCGAAATTTCTGAGATATGGCTACACCTTC.

This clonotype came up many times. The chain uses TRBV12-3 or TRBV12-4 and TRBJ2-2; D may be TRBD1 (5 bases). The V gene lost 7 bases and the J gene lost 1 base, with 13 bases spanning the gap. CDR3 length: 15 residues. CDR3 bases: TGTGCCAGCAACAAGGGAAGGGGGAACACCGGGGAGCTGTTTTTT. This gives the protein CASNKGRGNTGELFF.

This clonotype was seen at least ten times. The genes are TRBV28 and TRBJ1-5; TRBD1 is a possible D gene (6 bases). This CDR3 is built from 14 residues. Looked up from germline, CDR1 is MDHEN and CDR2 is SYDVKM. Between the trimmed V and J ends, which lost 10 bases and 0 bases, there was a span of 13 bases. CDR3 residues: CATYGTLSNQPQHF. The DNA of the CDR3 is TGTGCCACTTACGGGACACTTAGCAATCAGCCCCAGCATTTT.

This clonotype was seen repeatedly, ten times or more. V gene TRBV28 combines with J gene TRBJ2-1; unclear D gene. The germline CDR1 and CDR2 sequences are MDHEN and SYDVKM. The CDR3 is made up of 13 amino acids. The V and J ends lost 6 bases and 3 bases respectively, with 9 bases between them. In nucleotides, the CDR3 is TGTGCCAGCAGCCCTCAAGGCTACAATGAGCAGTTCTTC. This encodes CASSPQGYNEQFF.

This clonotype was counted ten times or more. The chain is built from TRBV11-1 and TRBJ1-1; D possibly corresponds to TRBD1 (6 bases). The CDR3 runs 18 residues. The germline CDR1 and CDR2 sequences are SGHAT and FQDESV (reference sequence). Trimming left V 7 bases short and J 6 bases short, with 30 bases between. The CDR3 coding sequence is TGTGCCAGCAAGGGCCCGCCCCGTGTATCCAGGGGCTATTCTGAAGCTTTCTTT. It specifies CASKGPPRVSRGYSEAFF.

This clonotype was observed many times. The chain couples TRBV28 to TRBJ2-3; TRBD1 matches 8 bases. Germline lookup yields CDR1 MDHEN and CDR2 SYDVKM. This CDR3 contains 18 residues. V dropped 7 bases and J dropped 6; count of bases not matched to a gene: 21. CDR3 bases: TGTGCCAGCACCGTACTACCGTTCCAGGGGGCGCAACAGGATACGCAGTATTTT. Its protein is CASTVLPFQGAQQDTQYF.

This clonotype has a count of ten or more. V is TRBV5-1 and J is TRBJ2-1; the D is unclear. The CDR3 runs to 16 residues. Germline values: CDR1 SGHRS, CDR2 YFSETQ. V shed 4 bases and J shed 3 bases, with 17 bases lying between them. For the CDR3, the DNA is TGCGCCAGCAGCGAGACTTCCCCACGTGACTACAATGAGCAGTTCTTC. Protein sequence: CASSETSPRDYNEQFF.

This clonotype was counted at least ten times. The chain has TRBV6-1 and TRBJ2-2; 8 nucleotides match TRBD1. Germline-derived CDR1 and CDR2 are MNHNS and SASEGT. This CDR3 has 15 amino acids. J gave up 4 bases and V 5 bases, and 6 bases lay outside the gene matches. This chain's CDR3 is CASSQRTGTTGELFF. CDR3 bases: TGTGCCAGCAGTCAAAGGACAGGGACCACCGGGGAGCTGTTTTTT.

The chain carries TRBV4-1 and TRBJ1-4; 7 bases are a match to TRBD1. This CDR3 has 16 amino acids. V was pared by 3 bases and J by 9 bases, with 13 bases of the junction left unmatched. Germline V gives CDR1 MGHRA, CDR2 YSYEKL. The CDR3 coding sequence is TGCGCCAGCAGCCACGGCCTAGGACAGGCGGTTAAAAAACTGTTTTTT. Its protein product is CASSHGLGQAVKKLFF.

This rearrangement joins TRBV20-1 to TRBJ1-1, with a tentative D call TRBD1 (6 bases). V was cut by 3 bases and J by 3 bases, with 11 bases left in between. The CDR3 has 13 amino acids. CDR1 is DFQATT, CDR2 SNEGSKA, per germline (reference sequence). Written as DNA, the CDR3 is TGCAGTGCTAGCGAAGGGGGGGACACTGAAGCTTTCTTT. This gives the protein CSASEGGDTEAFF.

This chain joins TRBV6-1 and TRBJ1-2; 7 bases are shared with TRBD1. The CDR3 is made up of 15 amino acids. Germline CDR1 reads MNHNS; CDR2 reads SASEGT. The CDR3 coding sequence is TGTGTCAGTAAGATTCAGGGGGAGCTGTACTATGGCTACACCTTC. It yields the protein CVSKIQGELYYGYTF.

This clonotype has ten or more counts. This chain links TRBV20-1 with TRBJ2-7; D gene unclear. The CDR3 runs to 12 residues. V was shortened by 6 bases and J by 7 bases, with 16 bases between the two germline ends. Germline CDR1 is DFQATT and CDR2 is SNEGSKA (reference sequence). CDR3 in amino acids: CSARNTIGEQYF. The CDR3 DNA follows: TGCAGTGCCCGGAATACAATAGGTGAGCAGTACTTC.

In its sample, this clonotype was seen a few times. One end of the junction is discordant with germline, which a read error may explain. CDR3: CASSLANDRAGELFF. The CDR3 DNA reads TGTGCCAGCAGTCTAGCGAACGACCGCGCCGGGGAGCTGTTTTTT. The chain is built from TRBV12-3 or TRBV12-4 and TRBJ2-2; tentative D call: TRBD2 (6 bases). The CDR3 has 15 amino acids.